Each of the 32 T cell receptor beta chains below was sequenced from the same sample in a study of blood T cells in healthy people across ages. It was with a sample-barcoded 5' primer and a J-beta primer mix that a second PCR of roughly 7 to 11 cycles was run. TCRdb recomputed calls from the 5' RACE reads with MiXCR, one row per CDR3 protein. The data show more than 800,000 distinct CDR3 sequences, 29% seen once. The sample taken for sequencing was blood. All receptors derive from a woman of 80 years or more in good health.

On this clonotype itself: Since a much larger clone is just one base distant, this may be a read error. The rearrangement links TRBV20-1 to TRBJ2-1, with TRBD1 identical over 9 bases. The CDR3 consists of 15 residues. Germline CDR1 DFQATT, CDR2 SNEGSKA (reference sequence). Trimming took 3 bases from V and 10 from J; bases not matched to a gene: 13. The CDR3 here is CSARAGRTGVTEQFF. CDR3 sequence (DNA): TGCAGTGCTAGGGCCGGTCGGACAGGGGTGACCGAGCAGTTCTTC.

A note on this clonotype: A much larger clone lies a single base off, so this may be a read error. The rearrangement links TRBV29-1 to TRBJ2-5; tentative D call: TRBD2 (6 bases). V was clipped by 6 bases and J by 11 bases, with 22 bases between them. The CDR3 is 13 amino acids. Germline V CDR1 and CDR2: SQVTM, ANQGSEA. This CDR3 is CSVGGRGYNEQYF. The CDR3 coding sequence is TGCAGCGTGGGGGGACGGGGCTACAATGAGCAGTACTTC. The complete variable domain, with remaining parts taken from reference TRBV29-1 and TRBJ2-5, reads SAVISQKPSRDICQRGTSLTIQCQVDSQVTMMFWYRQQPGQSLTLIATANQGSEATYESGFVIDKFPISRPNLTFSTLTVSNMSPEDSSIYLCSVGGRGYNEQYFGPGTRLLVL.

This clonotype appeared many times. The V gene is TRBV27, the J gene TRBJ2-6, with unresolved D. This CDR3 is built from 13 residues. The germline V and J ends were trimmed by 4 bases and 8 bases, with 9 bases remaining between them. Looked up from germline, CDR1 is MNHEY and CDR2 is SMNVEV (reference sequence). The CDR3: CASSSLPPNVLTF. CDR3 sequence (DNA): TGTGCCAGCAGTTCCCTACCTCCCAACGTCCTGACTTTC.

The chain combines TRBV18 with TRBJ1-2; D may be TRBD1 (6 bases). The CDR3 extends over 18 amino acids. V shed 1 base and J shed 4 bases, with 22 bases lying between them. Germline loops: CDR1 KGHSH, CDR2 LQKENI. Written as DNA, the CDR3 is TGTGCCAGCTCACCACGGAACAGGGTATTATCGTTACTCTATGGCTACACCTTC. Its translation: CASSPRNRVLSLLYGYTF.

The rearrangement joins TRBV11-2 to TRBJ1-4; 7 nucleotides agree with TRBD1. V was clipped by 5 bases and J by 6 bases; unmatched bases: 6. CDR3 length equals 14 residues. The V gene's germline CDR1 is SGHAT and CDR2 FQNNGV. CDR3 DNA sequence: TGTGCCAGCAGCCCGGACAGGTTCTATGAAAAACTGTTTTTT. The encoded protein is CASSPDRFYEKLFF.

The rearrangement links TRBV2 to TRBJ2-3, with 10 bases lining up with TRBD1. Trimming removed 11 bases from V and 8 bases from J; junction bases left unmatched: 16. Germline V gives CDR1 SNHLY, CDR2 FYNNEI. The CDR3 loop spans 15 amino acids. The CDR3 DNA sequence: TGTGCCGGGACTGGGGGGACAGGGGCTTGGGGTACGCAGTATTTT. Protein product: CAGTGGTGAWGTQYF.

This clonotype occurred a few times. Given a much more abundant clone one base away, this may be a read error. The CDR3 sequence: CASSQIQDLHGNTF. DNA for the CDR3: TGTGCCAGCAGCCAGATACAGGACCTTCATGGCAACACCTTC. V gene TRBV5-5 combines with J gene TRBJ1-2; D might be TRBD1 (5 bases). The length of the CDR3 is 14 residues. CDR1 is SGHKS, CDR2 YYEKEE, per germline (reference sequence).

This clonotype was detected ten times or more. The genes are TRBV2 and TRBJ2-4; D gene unclear. V dropped 6 bases and J dropped 0 bases, with 12 bases sitting between them. This CDR3 is built from 15 residues. Looked up from germline, CDR1 is SNHLY and CDR2 is FYNNEI. The CDR3, as DNA: TGTGCCAGCAGCCCCACTCTTTTAGCCAAAAACATTCAGTACTTC. Translation: CASSPTLLAKNIQYF.

A few counts support this clonotype. The chain has TRBV18 and TRBJ2-3, with D perhaps assigned TRBD1 or TRBD2 (6 bases each). Trimming cost V 1 base and J 1 base, with 12 bases left between them. From germline, CDR1 is KGHSH and CDR2 LQKENI. The CDR3 is made up of 16 amino acids. CDR3 loop: CASSPQGGSGTDTQYF. The CDR3 DNA follows: TGTGCCAGCTCACCACAAGGGGGGTCGGGCACAGATACGCAGTATTTT.

With respect to this clonotype: A much larger clone sits a single nucleotide away, making a read error possible. The chain recombines TRBV20-1 with TRBJ2-4; D is possibly TRBD1 (6 bases). The V gene's germline CDR1 is DFQATT and CDR2 SNEGSKA (reference sequence). This CDR3 region has 15 residues. Trimming left V 5 bases short and J 8 bases short, with 22 bases between. The CDR3 loop is CSAPEGVTGSDIQYF. In DNA form, the CDR3 reads TGCAGTGCTCCAGAGGGGGTAACTGGAAGTGACATTCAGTACTTC.

The table lists this clonotype with many counts. This sequence joins TRBV12-3 or TRBV12-4 and TRBJ1-2, with 7 positions matching TRBD1. The CDR3 has 16 residues. V dropped 6 bases and J dropped 0; count of bases not matched to a gene: 10. The CDR3 protein is CASSLSRQGPNYGYTF. The CDR3 DNA follows: TGTGCCAGCAGCCTATCCAGACAGGGACCTAACTATGGCTACACCTTC.

The V and J genes are TRBV20-1 and TRBJ2-1; D remains ambiguous. Trimming took 2 bases from V and 5 from J, leaving 13 bases between them. From germline, CDR1 is DFQATT and CDR2 SNEGSKA (reference sequence). The CDR3 runs to 14 residues. CDR3 DNA sequence: TGCAGTGCTAGAAGTGGTATTAGGGACAATGAGCAGTTCTTC. It codes for CSARSGIRDNEQFF.

Only one count was recorded for this clonotype. The J gene is TRBJ2-5, the V gene TRBV5-1; 9 bases are shared with TRBD2. The CDR3 totals 15 residues. The germline gives CDR1 SGHRS, CDR2 YFSETQ. V was pared by 0 bases and J by 11 bases, with 11 bases of the junction left unmatched. CDR3 sequence: CASSLGSSGGSEQYF. The CDR3 DNA reads as TGCGCCAGCAGCTTGGGTTCCAGCGGGGGGTCGGAGCAGTACTTC.

V usage is TRBV20-1 and J usage is TRBJ1-4, with D possibly matching TRBD1 (5 bases). Germline V gene lookup returns CDR1 DFQATT and CDR2 SNEGSKA (reference sequence). The length of the CDR3 is 15 residues. The germline V and J ends were trimmed by 7 bases and 2 bases, with 17 bases remaining between them. CDR3 residues: CSVPQGGVTNEKLFF. The CDR3 nucleotides are TGCAGTGTTCCGCAGGGAGGTGTGACTAATGAAAAACTGTTTTTT.

This clonotype was seen only a few times. This chain links TRBV11-3 with TRBJ2-3, with 8 bases matching TRBD2. The ends lost 1 base at V and 7 bases at J; junction bases unmatched: 7. Germline CDR1 SGHNT, CDR2 YENEEA. CDR3 size: 15 residues. CDR3: CASSLAGTRRHTQYF. The CDR3 nucleotides are TGTGCCAGCAGCTTAGCCGGGACTAGACGCCATACGCAGTATTTT.

This clonotype has ten or more counts. The chain joins TRBV5-1 to TRBJ2-1, with 8 bases lining up with TRBD1. This CDR3 is 15 amino acids long. Germline loops: CDR1 SGHRS, CDR2 YFSETQ. V shed 4 bases, J shed 3 bases, and the junction held 6 bases outside the gene matches. The CDR3, as DNA: TGCGCCAGCAGCAAGACAGGGGTTTTCTACAATGAGCAGTTCTTC. It translates to CASSKTGVFYNEQFF.

This sequence joins TRBV19 and TRBJ2-1; no firm D call. This CDR3 region has 14 residues. V was cut by 2 bases and J by 4 bases, with 9 bases left in between. Germline-derived CDR1 and CDR2 are LNHDA and SQIVND (reference sequence). CDR3 bases: TGTGCCAGTAGTATAAGGAGACCTTACAATGAGCAGTTCTTC. It codes for CASSIRRPYNEQFF.

The chain is built from TRBV18 and TRBJ2-1; D may match TRBD1 or TRBD2 (5 bases each). The DNA matches TRBJ2-7 better at its end, which makes the J call doubtful. This CDR3 spans 14 amino acids. Germline lookup yields CDR1 KGHSH and CDR2 LQKENI. CDR3: CASSPTADNNEQYF. As DNA, the CDR3 is TGTGCCAGCTCACCAACAGCGGACAACAATGAGCAGTACTTC.

This sequence joins TRBV2 and TRBJ1-1; D gene uncertain. The CDR3 extends over 14 amino acids. In germline, CDR1 is SNHLY, CDR2 FYNNEI. V was trimmed by 7 bases and J by 0 bases, leaving 12 bases between them. CDR3 DNA sequence: TGTGCCAGCAAGGGTCGGCAATTGAACACTGAAGCTTTCTTT. Its protein is CASKGRQLNTEAFF.

The chain links TRBV30 to TRBJ2-3; maybe TRBD2 (6 bases). CDR1 and CDR2 from the germline V gene are GTSNPN and SVGIG (reference sequence). The V end was cut by 1 base, the J end by 3 bases, with 14 bases between. There are 15 residues in the CDR3. The CDR3 here is CAWSAPGLGTDTQYF. CDR3 nucleotides: TGTGCCTGGAGTGCCCCGGGACTCGGAACAGATACGCAGTATTTT.

This clonotype was seen at least ten times. The rearrangement uses TRBV11-2 and TRBJ2-1, with D possibly TRBD2 on 7 matching bases. The V end was cut by 5 bases, the J end by 8 bases, with 22 bases between. CDR1 SGHAT and CDR2 FQNNGV come from the germline V gene. The CDR3 has 16 amino acids. The CDR3 spells CASSTTGGAWKDEQFF. CDR3 coding DNA: TGTGCCAGCAGCACCACGGGGGGCGCCTGGAAGGATGAGCAGTTCTTC.

This clonotype has a count of ten or more. This sequence joins TRBV7-2 and TRBJ2-1; unclear D gene. The V gene's germline CDR1 is SGHTA and CDR2 FQGNSA. This CDR3 is built from 13 residues. Trimming left V 2 bases short and J 13 bases short, with 15 bases between. CDR3 in DNA: TGTGCCAGCAGCTTATTATCGTGGGCAGACCAGTTCTTC. This translates into CASSLLSWADQFF. Together with reference TRBV7-2 and TRBJ2-1, the CDR3 gives the full variable domain: GAGVSQSPSNKVTEKGKDVELRCDPISGHTALYWYRQSLGQGLEFLIYFQGNSAPDKSGLPSDRFSAERTGGSVSTLTIQRTQQEDSAVYLCASSLLSWADQFFGPGTRLTVL.

With regard to this clonotype: A much more abundant neighbour one base away suggests this may be a read error. The genes are TRBV12-3 or TRBV12-4 and TRBJ1-2; D gene uncertain. The CDR3 is 15 amino acids. This CDR3 reads CARSFSGVANYGYTF. The CDR3 region has the DNA TGTGCCCGCAGTTTCTCTGGGGTAGCTAACTATGGCTACACCTTC.

This clonotype was observed a handful of times. This chain connects TRBV24-1 to TRBJ1-2; D unresolved. Looked up from germline, CDR1 is KGHDR and CDR2 is SFDVKD. Trimming cost V 4 bases and J 8 bases, with 10 bases left between them. CDR3 length: 12 residues. As DNA, the CDR3 is TGTGCCACCAGTGAAAGTGTCGTGGGCTACACCTTC. Translation gives CATSESVVGYTF.

In the case of this clonotype: Germline and junction disagree at one end, which may indicate a read error. The chain carries TRBV6-5 and TRBJ1-2; D possibly corresponds to TRBD1 (6 bases). Germline lookup yields CDR1 MNHEY and CDR2 SVGAGI. This CDR3 has 13 residues. Written as DNA, the CDR3 is TGTGCCAGCAATTACTCGGGGGCCCACGGCTACACCTTC. This encodes CASNYSGAHGYTF.

This clonotype was detected many times. The chain couples TRBV2 to TRBJ2-6; unclear D gene. The V end lost 4 bases, the J end lost 3 bases, and 7 bases lay between the germline ends. The CDR3 totals 14 residues. Germline V CDR1 and CDR2: SNHLY, FYNNEI. Here the CDR3 reads CASSVRLGANVLTF. Written as DNA, the CDR3 is TGTGCCAGCAGTGTGAGGCTTGGGGCCAACGTCCTGACTTTC.

This clonotype has ten or more counts. The gene calls are TRBV20-1 and TRBJ1-2; D gene unclear. Trimming shortened V by 2 bases and J by 7 bases, and 14 bases separated the two germline ends. Germline V gives CDR1 DFQATT, CDR2 SNEGSKA (reference sequence). The CDR3 consists of 13 residues. The CDR3 DNA is TGCAGTGCTAGAACGAGGGAATTTGGTGGCTACACCTTC. It encodes CSARTREFGGYTF.

The chain uses TRBV12-3 or TRBV12-4 and TRBJ2-3, with TRBD1 as a possible D gene (5 bases). The CDR3 extends over 15 amino acids. Between the trimmed V and J ends, which lost 6 bases and 4 bases, there was a span of 17 bases. The CDR3 DNA follows: TGTGCCAGCAGAATGAGGAGACAGAGAGCAGATACGCAGTATTTT. Its protein is CASRMRRQRADTQYF.

This clonotype has ten or more counts. The chain employs TRBV20-1 and TRBJ2-1; TRBD2 agrees at 7 bases. J lost 2 bases, V lost 0 bases, and 7 bases had no gene match. The CDR3 extends over 16 amino acids. The germline V gene has CDR1 DFQATT and CDR2 SNEGSKA (reference sequence). The CDR3 is CSARDQLASPYNEQFF. In DNA form, the CDR3 reads TGCAGTGCTAGAGACCAACTAGCGAGTCCCTACAATGAGCAGTTCTTC.

This clonotype was observed a few times. The V gene is TRBV7-9, the J gene TRBJ1-5; no definite D call. The CDR3 length is 15 residues. Per germline, CDR1 SEHNR and CDR2 FQNEAQ (reference sequence). Trimming stripped 5 bases from V and 3 bases from J, with 14 bases between. The CDR3 reads CASSPAGILNQPQHF. In DNA form, the CDR3 reads TGTGCCAGCAGCCCTGCGGGGATCCTCAATCAGCCCCAGCATTTT.

The chain links TRBV5-5 to TRBJ2-2; 8 nucleotides line up with TRBD1. Germline CDR1 and CDR2: SGHKS and YYEKEE (reference sequence). The CDR3 is 16 residues long. V lost 4 bases to trimming and J lost 4 bases; unmatched junction nucleotides: 9. The CDR3 DNA reads as TGTGCCAGCAGCGCCGGGACAGGTTCATCCACCGGGGAGCTGTTTTTT. Protein product: CASSAGTGSSTGELFF. The full variable domain, with the rest looked up from reference TRBV5-5 and TRBJ2-2, is DAGVTQSPTHLIKTRGQQVTLRCSPISGHKSVSWYQQVLGQGPQFIFQYYEKEERGRGNFPDRFSARQFPNYSSELNVNALLLGDSALYLCASSAGTGSSTGELFFGEGSRLTVL.

There are a few counts of this clonotype. A much larger clone sits a single nucleotide away, making a read error possible. The chain links TRBV29-1 to TRBJ2-1; 7 positions match TRBD1. This CDR3 has 13 amino acids. V trimming: 7 bases; J trimming: 13 bases; junction bases outside the gene matches: 16. Germline loops: CDR1 SQVTM, CDR2 ANQGSEA. The CDR3 region has the DNA TGCAGCGCCGACAGGGTGATCCAAGAGACCCAGTTCTTC. It is translated as CSADRVIQETQFF.